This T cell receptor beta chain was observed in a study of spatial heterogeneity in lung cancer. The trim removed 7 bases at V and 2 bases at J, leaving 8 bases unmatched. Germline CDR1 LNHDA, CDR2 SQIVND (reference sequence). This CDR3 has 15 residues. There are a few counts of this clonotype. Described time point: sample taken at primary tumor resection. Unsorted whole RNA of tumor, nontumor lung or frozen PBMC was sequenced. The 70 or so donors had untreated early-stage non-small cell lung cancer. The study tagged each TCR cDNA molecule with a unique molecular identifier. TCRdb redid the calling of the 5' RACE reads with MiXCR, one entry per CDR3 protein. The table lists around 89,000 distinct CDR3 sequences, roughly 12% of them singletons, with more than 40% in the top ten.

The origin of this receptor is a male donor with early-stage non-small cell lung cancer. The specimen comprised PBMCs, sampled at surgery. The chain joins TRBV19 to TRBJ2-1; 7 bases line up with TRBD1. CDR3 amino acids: CASTLGGQAYNEQFF. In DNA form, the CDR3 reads TGTGCCAGTACCCTTGGAGGACAGGCCTACAATGAGCAGTTCTTC.